The clone carrying this T cell receptor beta chain appeared many times. Its antigen remains unidentified. Noted time point: blood at routine non-recurrence follow-up after resection. Frozen PBMC, nontumor lung or tumor provided whole RNA, which was sequenced unsorted. Via MiXCR, TCRdb re-called the 5' RACE reads, giving one row per CDR3 protein. The repertoire holds approximately 50,000 distinct CDR3 sequences, with roughly 7.4% as singletons. This sample was taken from a study of spatial heterogeneity in lung cancer. Turning to the study itself: The follow-up PBMC samples were sequenced whenever they were available. The median time to follow-up was roughly two years after resection. Sequences of the beta chain were consistently detected in greater numbers than alpha-chain sequences. The library had UMIs, and each TCR and UMI pair averaged more than ten raw reads.

Trimming stripped 0 bases from V and 6 bases from J, with 11 bases between. The CDR3 runs 15 residues. CDR1 and CDR2 (germline): SNHLY, FYNNEI. Points from the study as a whole: Ubiquitous expanded tumor TCRs surfaced in blood more at resection than they did at follow-up.

Sequenced here: PBMCs, sampled at follow-up. The receptor's source is a female donor with early-stage non-small cell lung cancer. V gene TRBV2 combines with J gene TRBJ2-2, with D maybe TRBD2 (7 bases). The DNA for the CDR3 is TGTGCCAGCAGTGAAGCGGGGGGGCTCCCCGGGGAGCTGTTTTTT. It translates to CASSEAGGLPGELFF.